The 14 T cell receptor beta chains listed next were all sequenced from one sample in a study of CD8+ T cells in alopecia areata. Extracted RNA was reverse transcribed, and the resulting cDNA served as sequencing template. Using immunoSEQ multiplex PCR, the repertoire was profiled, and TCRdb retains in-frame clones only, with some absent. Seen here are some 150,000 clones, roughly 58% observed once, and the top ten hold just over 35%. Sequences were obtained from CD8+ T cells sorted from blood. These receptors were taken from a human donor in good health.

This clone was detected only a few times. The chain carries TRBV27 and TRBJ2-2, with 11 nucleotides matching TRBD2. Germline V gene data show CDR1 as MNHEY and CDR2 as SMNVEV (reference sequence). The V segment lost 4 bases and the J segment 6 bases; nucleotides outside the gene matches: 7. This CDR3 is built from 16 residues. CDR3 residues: CASSSLLAGGPGELFF. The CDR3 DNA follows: TGTGCCAGCAGTTCCCTTCTAGCGGGAGGTCCCGGGGAGCTGTTTTTT.

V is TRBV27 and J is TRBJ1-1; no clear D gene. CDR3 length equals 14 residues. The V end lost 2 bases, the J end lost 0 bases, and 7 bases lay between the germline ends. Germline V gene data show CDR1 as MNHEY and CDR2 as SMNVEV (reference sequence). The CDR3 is CASSLTPLNTEAFF. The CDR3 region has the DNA TGTGCCAGCAGTTTAACCCCGCTGAACACTGAAGCTTTCTTT.

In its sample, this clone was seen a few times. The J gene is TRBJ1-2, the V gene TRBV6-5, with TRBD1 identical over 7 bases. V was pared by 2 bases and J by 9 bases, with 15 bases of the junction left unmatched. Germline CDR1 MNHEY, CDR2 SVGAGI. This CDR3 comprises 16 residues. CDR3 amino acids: CASSYLNPRQGNSYTF. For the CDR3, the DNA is TGTGCCAGCAGTTACCTCAATCCCAGACAGGGTAATAGCTACACCTTC.

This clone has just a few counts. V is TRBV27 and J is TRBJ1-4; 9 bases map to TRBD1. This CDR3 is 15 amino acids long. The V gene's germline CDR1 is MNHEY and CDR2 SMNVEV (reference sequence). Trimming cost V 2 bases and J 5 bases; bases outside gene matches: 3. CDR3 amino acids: CASSLEQGANEKLFF. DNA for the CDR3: TGTGCCAGCAGTTTAGAACAGGGGGCGAATGAAAAACTGTTTTTT.

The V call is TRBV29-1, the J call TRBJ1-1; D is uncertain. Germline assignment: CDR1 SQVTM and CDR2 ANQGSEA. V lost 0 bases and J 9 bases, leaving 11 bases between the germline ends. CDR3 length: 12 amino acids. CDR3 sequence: CSVEESNGQAFF. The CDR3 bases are TGCAGCGTTGAAGAAAGCAATGGTCAAGCTTTCTTT.

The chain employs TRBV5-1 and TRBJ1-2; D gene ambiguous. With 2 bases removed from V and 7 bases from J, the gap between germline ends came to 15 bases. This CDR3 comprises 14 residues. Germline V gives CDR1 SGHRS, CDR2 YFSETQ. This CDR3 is CASSLTGPSRGYTF. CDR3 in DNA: TGCGCCAGCAGCTTAACTGGACCGAGCCGTGGCTACACCTTC.

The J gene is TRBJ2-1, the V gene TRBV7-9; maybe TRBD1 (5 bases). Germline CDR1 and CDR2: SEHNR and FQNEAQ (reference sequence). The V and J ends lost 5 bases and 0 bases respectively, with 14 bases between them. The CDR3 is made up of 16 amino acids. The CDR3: CASSPGSGPSYNEQFF. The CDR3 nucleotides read TGTGCCAGCAGCCCGGGTTCAGGGCCCTCCTACAATGAGCAGTTCTTC.

The CDR3 DNA sequence: TGTGCCAGCAGCTTGATGGGGGGTGAGCAGTTCTTC. Its protein product is CASSLMGGEQFF. The rearrangement links TRBV5-6 to TRBJ2-1, with D possibly matching TRBD2 (6 bases). V was cut by 1 base and J by 9 bases, with 8 bases left in between. This CDR3 has 12 amino acids. Looked up from germline, CDR1 is SGHDT and CDR2 is YYEEEE.

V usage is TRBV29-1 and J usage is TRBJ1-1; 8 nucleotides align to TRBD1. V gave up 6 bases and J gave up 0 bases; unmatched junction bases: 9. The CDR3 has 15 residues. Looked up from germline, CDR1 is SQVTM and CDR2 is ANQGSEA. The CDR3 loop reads CSVAKDRAMNTEAFF. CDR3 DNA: TGCAGCGTGGCTAAGGACAGGGCCATGAACACTGAAGCTTTCTTT.

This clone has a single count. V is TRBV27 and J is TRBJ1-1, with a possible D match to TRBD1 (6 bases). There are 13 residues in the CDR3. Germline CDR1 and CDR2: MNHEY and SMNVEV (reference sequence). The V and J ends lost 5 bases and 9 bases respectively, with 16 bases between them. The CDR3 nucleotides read TGTGCCAGCAGTCCGATACCGGGGGGCCAAGCTTTCTTT. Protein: CASSPIPGGQAFF.

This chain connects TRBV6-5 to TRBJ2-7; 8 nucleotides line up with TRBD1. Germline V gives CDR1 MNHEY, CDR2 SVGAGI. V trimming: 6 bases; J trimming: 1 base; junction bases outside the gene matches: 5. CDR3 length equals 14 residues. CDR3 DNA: TGTGCCAGCAGGCAAGGACAGGGTTCCTACGAGCAGTACTTC. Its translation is CASRQGQGSYEQYF.

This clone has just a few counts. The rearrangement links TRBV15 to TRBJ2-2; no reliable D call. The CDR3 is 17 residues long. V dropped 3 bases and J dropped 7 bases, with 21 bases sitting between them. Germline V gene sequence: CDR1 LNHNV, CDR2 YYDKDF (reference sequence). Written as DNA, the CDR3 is TGTGCCACCAGCAGGACCACACCCCAGGTGTTAGGCGGGGAGCTGTTTTTT. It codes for CATSRTTPQVLGGELFF.

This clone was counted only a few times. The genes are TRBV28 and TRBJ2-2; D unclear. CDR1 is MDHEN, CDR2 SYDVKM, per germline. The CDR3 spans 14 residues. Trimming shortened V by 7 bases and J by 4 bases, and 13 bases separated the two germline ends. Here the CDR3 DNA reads TGTGCCAGCATCGGCCGGATACCCACCGGGGAGCTGTTTTTT. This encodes CASIGRIPTGELFF.

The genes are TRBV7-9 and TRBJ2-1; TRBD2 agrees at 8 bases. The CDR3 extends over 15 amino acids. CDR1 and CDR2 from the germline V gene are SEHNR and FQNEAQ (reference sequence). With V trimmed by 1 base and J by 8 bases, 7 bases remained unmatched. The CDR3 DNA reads TGTGCCAGCAGCTTAGAGGGACTAGGTCTCCATGAGCAGTTCTTC. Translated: CASSLEGLGLHEQFF. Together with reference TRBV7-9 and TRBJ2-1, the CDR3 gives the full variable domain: DTGVSQNPRHKITKRGQNVTFRCDPISEHNRLYWYRQTLGQGPEFLTYFQNEAQLEKSRLLSDRFSAERPKGSFSTLEIQRTEQGDSAMYLCASSLEGLGLHEQFFGPGTRLTVL.